This T cell receptor (beta chain) was sequenced in a study of cytomegalovirus exposure and HLA in healthy donors. This clone was detected only once. The antigen remains unidentified. Study-level results: Certain sequence variants were highly shared and formed a cluster, and this cluster was likely a sequencing artifact. Later on, a genetic analysis was performed. It linked a missense variant in DCLRE1C with V- and J-gene trimming of TCR beta.

The PCR contained 60 Vbeta and 13 Jbeta primers. Repertoires were generated with immunoSEQ multiplex PCR, while TCRdb's copy carries only in-frame clones and drops some. Among a few hundred thousand clones listed, roughly 80% were seen once. Sequenced: PBMCs. This sequence was found in a man in his forties or fifties in good health and CMV-seronegative.

The CDR3 reads CASSPQGVGNQPQHF. CDR3 in DNA: TGTGCCAGCAGCCCCCAGGGGGTCGGGAATCAGCCCCAGCATTTT. The chain uses TRBV7-9 and TRBJ1-5, with 7 bases matching TRBD1. This CDR3 has 15 amino acids. Trimming removed 5 bases from V and 4 bases from J; junction bases left unmatched: 8. From germline, CDR1 is SEHNR and CDR2 FQNEAQ (reference sequence).